Below, 22 T cell receptor beta chains from the same sample are listed, as sequenced in a study of technical replicates of blood from several donors. Assay: immunoSEQ multiplex PCR; the TCRdb copy retains only in-frame clones and omits some. The sample lists about 8,000 clones; under 90% were seen once. Sequencing input: PBMCs. Receptors were obtained from a human donor in good health.

A few counts support this clone. The chain joins TRBV4-1 to TRBJ1-1, with a possible D match to TRBD1 (5 bases). CDR1 and CDR2 (germline): MGHRA, YSYEKL. Trimming left V 3 bases short and J 1 base short, with 6 bases between. The CDR3 is made up of 13 amino acids. The CDR3: CASSHDRNTEAFF. CDR3 in DNA: TGCGCCAGCAGCCATGACAGGAACACTGAAGCTTTCTTT.

V is TRBV7-2 and J is TRBJ2-3, with D uncertain. CDR1 and CDR2 from the germline V gene are SGHTA and FQGNSA. The CDR3 consists of 14 residues. V was shortened by 5 bases and J by 5 bases, with 14 bases between the two germline ends. The CDR3 nucleotides are TGTGCCAGCAGCGCCTCGACTCGAAAAGATACGCAGTATTTT. It codes for CASSASTRKDTQYF. The full variable domain, with the rest looked up from reference TRBV7-2 and TRBJ2-3, is GAGVSQSPSNKVTEKGKDVELRCDPISGHTALYWYRQSLGQGLEFLIYFQGNSAPDKSGLPSDRFSAERTGGSVSTLTIQRTQQEDSAVYLCASSASTRKDTQYFGPGTRLTVL.

The V gene is TRBV20-1, the J gene TRBJ1-2, with unresolved D. Looked up from germline, CDR1 is DFQATT and CDR2 is SNEGSKA (reference sequence). The V end lost 3 bases, the J end lost 3 bases, and 5 bases lay between the germline ends. The CDR3 has 11 amino acids. Written as DNA, the CDR3 is TGCAGTGCTAGGCAGTACTATGGCTACACCTTC. Translated, it gives CSARQYYGYTF.

This chain uses TRBV18 with TRBJ1-5, with unresolved D. In germline, CDR1 is KGHSH, CDR2 LQKENI. V lost 0 bases and J lost 4, with 4 bases in between. CDR3 size: 13 residues. The CDR3 region is CASSPPSNQPQHF. The DNA of the CDR3 is TGTGCCAGCTCACCACCGAGTAATCAGCCCCAGCATTTT. The complete variable domain, with remaining parts taken from reference TRBV18 and TRBJ1-5, reads NAGVMQNPRHLVRRRGQEARLRCSPMKGHSHVYWYRQLPEEGLKFMVYLQKENIIDESGMPKERFSAEFPKEGPSILRIQQVVRGDSAAYFCASSPPSNQPQHFGDGTRLSIL.

The CDR3 nucleotides read TGTGCCAGCAGTTCCCGGAGGGGCTACACCTTC. Translating gives CASSSRRGYTF. V and J are TRBV28 and TRBJ1-2, with D unresolved. The CDR3 is 11 amino acids. The V gene's germline CDR1 is MDHEN and CDR2 SYDVKM. Trimming pared 4 bases from V and 8 bases from J, leaving 8 bases between.

The chain is built from TRBV2 and TRBJ2-1; TRBD1 matches at 7 bases. V dropped 9 bases and J dropped 5; count of bases not matched to a gene: 4. Germline CDR1 SNHLY, CDR2 FYNNEI. The CDR3 runs 12 residues. The chain's CDR3 is CARGDSHNEQFF. CDR3 nucleotides: TGTGCCAGGGGGGACAGCCACAATGAGCAGTTCTTC.

The rearrangement uses TRBV7-2 and TRBJ1-3; 7 nucleotides agree with TRBD1. Unmatched junction bases numbered 14, after V lost 5 bases and J lost 4 bases. This CDR3 comprises 17 residues. From germline, CDR1 is SGHTA and CDR2 FQGNSA. The CDR3 DNA is TGTGCCAGCAGCCCGGCACTGGACAGGAATGCCGGAAACACCATATATTTT. Translating it yields CASSPALDRNAGNTIYF.

The chain has TRBV28 and TRBJ1-1; the match to TRBD1 covers 9 bases. The J segment lost 3 bases and the V segment lost 4 bases, leaving 3 bases of the junction unmatched. CDR1 MDHEN and CDR2 SYDVKM come from the germline V gene. The CDR3 has 14 amino acids. The CDR3 DNA is TGTGCCAGCAGTTCGGGACAGGGTGACACTGAAGCTTTCTTT. It encodes CASSSGQGDTEAFF.

This clone was picked up one time. The junction departs from the called germline gene at one end, perhaps through a read error. This chain links TRBV18 with TRBJ1-2; TRBD1 matches at 7 bases. Germline lookup yields CDR1 KGHSH and CDR2 LQKENI. This CDR3 comprises 13 residues. CDR3 region: CASSPGQDYGYTF. CDR3 nucleotides: TGTGCCAGCTCACCCGGACAGGACTACGGCTACACCTTC.

The chain recombines TRBV6-1 with TRBJ2-7; TRBD2 agrees at 8 bases. Trimming took 3 bases from V and 4 from J; bases not matched to a gene: 8. Germline values: CDR1 MNHNS, CDR2 SASEGT. CDR3 length equals 15 residues. The CDR3 reads CASSESGSGAYEQYF. The CDR3 DNA reads as TGTGCCAGCAGTGAGTCGGGTAGCGGGGCTTACGAGCAGTACTTC.

The rearrangement links TRBV27 to TRBJ1-5; D not certain. The CDR3 spans 14 residues. Germline loops: CDR1 MNHEY, CDR2 SMNVEV (reference sequence). V was pared by 4 bases and J by 0 bases, with 7 bases between. CDR3 amino acids: CASSSISSNQPQHF. The CDR3 DNA is TGTGCCAGCAGTTCCATCAGTAGCAATCAGCCCCAGCATTTT.

The chain employs TRBV4-2 and TRBJ2-2, with TRBD2 matching over 11 bases. This CDR3 spans 17 amino acids. The V gene's germline CDR1 is LGHNA and CDR2 YNFKEQ. V lost 4 bases to trimming and J lost 2 bases; unmatched junction nucleotides: 6. CDR3 in DNA: TGTGCCAGCAGCCTACGACTAGCGGGAATTAACACCGGGGAGCTGTTTTTT. Protein: CASSLRLAGINTGELFF.

V gene TRBV5-4 combines with J gene TRBJ1-1; the D is unclear. Germline values: CDR1 SGHNT, CDR2 YYREEE (reference sequence). The V gene lost 0 bases and the J gene lost 5 bases, with 8 bases spanning the gap. This CDR3 region has 13 residues. In nucleotides, the CDR3 is TGTGCCAGCAGCTTGGAGATAGATACTGAAGCTTTCTTT. Its translation: CASSLEIDTEAFF.

The genes are TRBV5-1 and TRBJ2-1; 13 bases are a match to TRBD2. The CDR3 length is 15 residues. With V trimmed by 5 bases and J by 6 bases, 5 bases remained unmatched. The germline V gene has CDR1 SGHRS and CDR2 YFSETQ. The CDR3 sequence: CASSPRTSGSNEQFF. CDR3 nucleotides: TGCGCCAGCAGTCCCAGGACTAGCGGGAGCAATGAGCAGTTCTTC.

This sequence joins TRBV14 and TRBJ1-1; maybe TRBD1 (5 bases). Trimming stripped 10 bases from V and 2 bases from J, with 17 bases between. There are 14 residues in the CDR3. Germline V gene sequence: CDR1 SGHDN, CDR2 FVKESK. CDR3 nucleotide sequence: TGTGCCACGCTCCCCTGGAGGGGAAACACTGAAGCTTTCTTT. This codes for CATLPWRGNTEAFF.

The chain couples TRBV27 to TRBJ2-1; 11 positions match TRBD2. The junction had 7 bases not matched to a gene; V was cut back by 7 bases and J by 2 bases. CDR3 length: 16 amino acids. Germline CDR1 reads MNHEY; CDR2 reads SMNVEV (reference sequence). The CDR3 loop reads CASKLAGEIPYNEQFF. DNA for the CDR3: TGTGCCAGCAAACTAGCGGGAGAGATACCCTACAATGAGCAGTTCTTC.

This clone was counted once. The chain couples TRBV13 to TRBJ2-1, with D unclear. Trimming cost V 5 bases and J 0 bases, with 8 bases left between them. CDR1 is PRHDT, CDR2 FYEKMQ, per germline (reference sequence). The CDR3 sequence is 14 residues long. As DNA, the CDR3 is TGTGCCAGCAGCATACCCAGCTCCTACAATGAGCAGTTCTTC. This codes for CASSIPSSYNEQFF.

The chain carries TRBV7-9 and TRBJ1-2, with 7 bases matching TRBD1. Germline-derived CDR1 and CDR2 are SEHNR and FQNEAQ (reference sequence). This CDR3 has 14 residues. The V segment lost 5 bases and the J segment 3 bases; nucleotides outside the gene matches: 6. CDR3 in amino acids: CASSVTGADYGYTF. The CDR3 DNA sequence: TGTGCCAGCAGCGTAACAGGGGCGGACTATGGCTACACCTTC.

The chain has TRBV10-3 and TRBJ1-2; a weak D match, TRBD1 (6 bases). Between the trimmed V and J ends, which lost 7 bases and 3 bases, there was a span of 9 bases. The CDR3 is 12 residues long. CDR1 is ENHRY and CDR2 is SYGVKD in the germline V gene. The CDR3 is CAITPGDYGYTF. CDR3 nucleotide sequence: TGTGCCATCACTCCAGGGGACTATGGCTACACCTTC.

This chain uses TRBV27 with TRBJ2-7, with D uncertain. This CDR3 spans 13 amino acids. V was clipped by 5 bases and J by 3 bases, with 11 bases between them. Germline CDR1 and CDR2: MNHEY and SMNVEV (reference sequence). CDR3 DNA sequence: TGTGCCAGCAGTCACGCAGGAAGCTACGAGCAGTACTTC. Translated, it gives CASSHAGSYEQYF.

The chain links TRBV7-3 to TRBJ2-1; 9 bases are a match to TRBD1. Germline CDR1 reads SGHTA; CDR2 reads FQGTGA. This CDR3 is built from 15 residues. V lost 2 bases to trimming and J lost 3 bases; unmatched junction nucleotides: 2. CDR3 residues: CASSLDRGSYNEQFF. The CDR3 region has the DNA TGTGCCAGCAGCTTAGACAGGGGGAGCTACAATGAGCAGTTCTTC.

The V gene is TRBV7-2, the J gene TRBJ2-5, with D possibly being TRBD1 (7 bases). This CDR3 contains 13 residues. Trimming took off 4 bases at V and 5 bases at J, with 11 bases between the two ends. Germline values: CDR1 SGHTA, CDR2 FQGNSA. CDR3 region: CASSWTGGETQYF. CDR3 nucleotides: TGTGCCAGCAGCTGGACAGGAGGGGAGACCCAGTACTTC.